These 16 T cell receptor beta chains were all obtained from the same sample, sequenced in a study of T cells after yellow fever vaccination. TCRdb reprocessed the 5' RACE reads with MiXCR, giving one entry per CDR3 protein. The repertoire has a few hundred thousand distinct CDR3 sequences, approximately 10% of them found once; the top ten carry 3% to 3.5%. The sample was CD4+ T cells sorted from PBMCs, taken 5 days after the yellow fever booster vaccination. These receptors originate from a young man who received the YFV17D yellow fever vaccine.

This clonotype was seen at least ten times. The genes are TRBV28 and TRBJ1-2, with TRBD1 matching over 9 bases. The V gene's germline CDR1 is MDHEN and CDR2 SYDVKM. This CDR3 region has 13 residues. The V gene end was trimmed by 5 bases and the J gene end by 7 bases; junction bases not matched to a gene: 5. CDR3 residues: CASSGGQGGGYTF. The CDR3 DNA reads TGTGCCAGCAGTGGGGGACAGGGCGGTGGCTACACCTTC.

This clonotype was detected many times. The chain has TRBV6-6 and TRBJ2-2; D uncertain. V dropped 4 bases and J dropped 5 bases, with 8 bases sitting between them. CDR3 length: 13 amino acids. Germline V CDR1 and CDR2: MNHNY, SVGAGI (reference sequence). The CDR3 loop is CASSSPLTGELFF. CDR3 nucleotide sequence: TGTGCCAGCAGTTCCCCCCTGACCGGGGAGCTGTTTTTT.

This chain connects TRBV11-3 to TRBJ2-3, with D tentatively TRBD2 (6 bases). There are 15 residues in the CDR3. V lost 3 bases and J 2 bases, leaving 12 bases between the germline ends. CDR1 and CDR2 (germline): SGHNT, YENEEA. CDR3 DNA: TGTGCCAGCAGCTTTGGCGGGGTAGACACAGATACGCAGTATTTT. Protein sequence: CASSFGGVDTDTQYF.

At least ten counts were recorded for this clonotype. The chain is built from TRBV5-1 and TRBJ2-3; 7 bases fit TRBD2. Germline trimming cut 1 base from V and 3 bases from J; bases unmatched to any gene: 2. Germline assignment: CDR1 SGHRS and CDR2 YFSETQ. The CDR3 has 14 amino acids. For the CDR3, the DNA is TGCGCCAGCAGCTTGCAGGGAGGGACAGATACGCAGTATTTT. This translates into CASSLQGGTDTQYF.

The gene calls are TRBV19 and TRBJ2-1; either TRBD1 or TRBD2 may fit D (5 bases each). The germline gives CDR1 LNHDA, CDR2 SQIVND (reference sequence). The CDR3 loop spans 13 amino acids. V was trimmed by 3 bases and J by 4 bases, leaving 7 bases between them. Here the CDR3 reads CASSMGRYNEQFF. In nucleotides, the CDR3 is TGTGCCAGTAGTATGGGACGGTACAATGAGCAGTTCTTC.

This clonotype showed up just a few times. The CDR3 sequence: CASSPGTGAGNTIYF. In nucleotides, the CDR3 is TGTGCCAGCAGTCCCGGGACAGGGGCTGGAAACACCATATATTTT. The V gene is TRBV6-2 or TRBV6-3, the J gene TRBJ1-3; TRBD1 agrees at 10 bases. The CDR3 runs 15 residues. Trimming at V came to 5 bases and at J to 2 bases, leaving 3 bases not matched to a gene. Germline V gene sequence: CDR1 MNHEY, CDR2 SVGEGT.

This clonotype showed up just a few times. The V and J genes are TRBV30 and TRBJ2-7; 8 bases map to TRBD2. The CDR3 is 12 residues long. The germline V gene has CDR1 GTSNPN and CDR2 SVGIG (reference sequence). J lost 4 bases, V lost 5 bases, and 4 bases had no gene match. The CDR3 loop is CAWRRGEYEQYF. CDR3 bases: TGTGCCTGGCGGCGGGGGGAATACGAGCAGTACTTC.

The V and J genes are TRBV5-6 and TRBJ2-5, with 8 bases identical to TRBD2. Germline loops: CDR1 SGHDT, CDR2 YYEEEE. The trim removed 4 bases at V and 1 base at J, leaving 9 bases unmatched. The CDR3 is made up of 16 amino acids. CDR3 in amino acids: CASSPPRGGGQETQYF. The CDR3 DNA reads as TGTGCCAGCAGCCCACCCCGGGGGGGGGGCCAAGAGACCCAGTACTTC.

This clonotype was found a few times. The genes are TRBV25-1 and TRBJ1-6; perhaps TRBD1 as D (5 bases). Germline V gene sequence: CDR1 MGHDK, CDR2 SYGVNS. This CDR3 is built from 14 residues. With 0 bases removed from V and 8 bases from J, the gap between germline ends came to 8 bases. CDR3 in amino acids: CASSEYRGDSPLHF. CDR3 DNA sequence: TGTGCCAGCAGTGAATATAGGGGTGATTCACCCCTCCACTTT.

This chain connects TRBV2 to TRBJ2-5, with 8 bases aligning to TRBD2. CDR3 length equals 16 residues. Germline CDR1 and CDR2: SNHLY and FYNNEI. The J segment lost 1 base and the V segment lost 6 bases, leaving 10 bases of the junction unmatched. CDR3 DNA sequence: TGTGCCAGCAGCGGGCGGGGCGGGGGGCCCCAAGAGACCCAGTACTTC. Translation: CASSGRGGGPQETQYF.

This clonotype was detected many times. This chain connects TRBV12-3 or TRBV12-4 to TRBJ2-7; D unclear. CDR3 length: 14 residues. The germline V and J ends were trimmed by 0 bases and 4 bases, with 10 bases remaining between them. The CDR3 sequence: CASSLALQKYEQYV. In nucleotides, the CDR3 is TGTGCCAGCAGTTTAGCGCTCCAGAAATACGAGCAGTACGTC.

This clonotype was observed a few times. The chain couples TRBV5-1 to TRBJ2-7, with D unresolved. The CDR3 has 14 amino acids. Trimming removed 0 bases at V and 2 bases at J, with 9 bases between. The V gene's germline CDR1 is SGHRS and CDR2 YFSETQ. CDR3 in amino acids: CASSLAGVTYEQYF. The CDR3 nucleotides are TGCGCCAGCAGCTTGGCTGGGGTTACCTACGAGCAGTACTTC.

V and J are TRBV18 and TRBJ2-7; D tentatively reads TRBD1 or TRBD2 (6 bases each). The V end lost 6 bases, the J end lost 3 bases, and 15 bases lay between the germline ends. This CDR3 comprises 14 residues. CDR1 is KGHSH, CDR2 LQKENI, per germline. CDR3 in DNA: TGTGCCAGCTCTCACGGAGGGGGAGGCTACGAGCAGTACTTC. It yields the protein CASSHGGGGYEQYF.

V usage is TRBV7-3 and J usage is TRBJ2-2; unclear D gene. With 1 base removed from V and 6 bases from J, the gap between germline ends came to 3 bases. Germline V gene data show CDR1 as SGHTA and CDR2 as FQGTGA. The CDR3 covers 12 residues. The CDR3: CASSLMAGELFF. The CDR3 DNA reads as TGTGCCAGCAGCTTAATGGCCGGGGAGCTGTTTTTT.

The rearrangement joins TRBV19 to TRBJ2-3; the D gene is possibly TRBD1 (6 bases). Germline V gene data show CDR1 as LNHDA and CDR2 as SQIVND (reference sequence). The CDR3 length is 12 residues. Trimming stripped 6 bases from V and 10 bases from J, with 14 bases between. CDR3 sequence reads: CASSHGQLAQYF. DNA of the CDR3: TGTGCCAGTAGCCATGGACAGCTGGCGCAGTATTTT.

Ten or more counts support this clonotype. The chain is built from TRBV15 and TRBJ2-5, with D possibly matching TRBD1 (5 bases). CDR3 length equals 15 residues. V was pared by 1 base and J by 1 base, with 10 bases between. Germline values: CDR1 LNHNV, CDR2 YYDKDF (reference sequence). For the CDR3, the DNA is TGTGCCACCAGCAGAGTGGGGCCGGTCCAAGAGACCCAGTACTTC. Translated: CATSRVGPVQETQYF.